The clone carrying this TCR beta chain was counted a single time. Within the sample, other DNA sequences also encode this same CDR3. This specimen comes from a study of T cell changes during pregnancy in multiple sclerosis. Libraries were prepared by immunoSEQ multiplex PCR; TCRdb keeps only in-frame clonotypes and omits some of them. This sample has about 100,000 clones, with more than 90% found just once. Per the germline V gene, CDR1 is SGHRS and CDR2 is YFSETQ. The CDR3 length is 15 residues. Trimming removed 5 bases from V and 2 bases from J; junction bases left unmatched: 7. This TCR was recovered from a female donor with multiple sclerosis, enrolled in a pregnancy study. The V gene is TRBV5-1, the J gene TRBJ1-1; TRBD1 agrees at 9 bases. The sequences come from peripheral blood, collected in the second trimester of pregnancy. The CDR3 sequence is CASSSTTGGNTEAFF. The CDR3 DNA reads TGCGCCAGCAGTTCAACCACAGGGGGCAACACTGAAGCTTTCTTT.